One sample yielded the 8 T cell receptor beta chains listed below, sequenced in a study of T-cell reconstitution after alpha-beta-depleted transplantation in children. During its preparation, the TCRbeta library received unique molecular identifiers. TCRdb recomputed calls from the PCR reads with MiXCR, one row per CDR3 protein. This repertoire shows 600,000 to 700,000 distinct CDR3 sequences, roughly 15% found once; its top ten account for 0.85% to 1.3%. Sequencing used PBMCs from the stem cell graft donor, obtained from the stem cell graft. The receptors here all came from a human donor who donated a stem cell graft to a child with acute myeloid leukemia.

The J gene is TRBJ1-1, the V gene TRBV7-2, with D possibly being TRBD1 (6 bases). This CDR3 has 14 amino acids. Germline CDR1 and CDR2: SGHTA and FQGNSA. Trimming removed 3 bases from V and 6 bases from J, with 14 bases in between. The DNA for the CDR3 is TGTGCCAGCAGCTTGCAGGGGAGTGTGGCTGAAGCTTTCTTT. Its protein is CASSLQGSVAEAFF.

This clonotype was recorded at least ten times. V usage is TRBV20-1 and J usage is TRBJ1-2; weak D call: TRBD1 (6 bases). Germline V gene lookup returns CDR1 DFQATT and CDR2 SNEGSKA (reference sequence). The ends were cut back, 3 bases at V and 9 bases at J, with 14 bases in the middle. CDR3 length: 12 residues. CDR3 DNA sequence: TGCAGTGCTAGCGGACAGCTATACAGCTACACCTTC. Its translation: CSASGQLYSYTF.

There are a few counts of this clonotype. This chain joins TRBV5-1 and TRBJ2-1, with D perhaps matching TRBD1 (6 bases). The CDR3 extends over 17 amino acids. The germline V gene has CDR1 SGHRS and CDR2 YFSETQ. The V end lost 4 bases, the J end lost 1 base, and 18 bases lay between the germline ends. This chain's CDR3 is CASSPRPGQLSYNEQFF. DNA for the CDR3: TGCGCCAGCAGCCCGCGCCCAGGACAGCTATCCTACAATGAGCAGTTCTTC.

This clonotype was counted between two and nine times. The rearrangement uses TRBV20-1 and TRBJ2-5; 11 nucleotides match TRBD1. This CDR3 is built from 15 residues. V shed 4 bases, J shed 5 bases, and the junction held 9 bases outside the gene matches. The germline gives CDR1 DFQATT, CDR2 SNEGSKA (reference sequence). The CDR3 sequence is CSATTGTGGWETQYF. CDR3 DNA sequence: TGCAGTGCTACAACCGGGACAGGGGGGTGGGAGACCCAGTACTTC.

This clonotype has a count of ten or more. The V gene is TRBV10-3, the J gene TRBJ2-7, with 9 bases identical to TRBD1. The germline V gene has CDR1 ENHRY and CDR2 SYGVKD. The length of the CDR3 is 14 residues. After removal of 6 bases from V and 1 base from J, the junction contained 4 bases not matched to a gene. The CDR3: CAIRDGQGSYEQYV. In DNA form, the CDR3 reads TGTGCCATCAGAGATGGACAGGGGTCCTACGAGCAGTACGTC.

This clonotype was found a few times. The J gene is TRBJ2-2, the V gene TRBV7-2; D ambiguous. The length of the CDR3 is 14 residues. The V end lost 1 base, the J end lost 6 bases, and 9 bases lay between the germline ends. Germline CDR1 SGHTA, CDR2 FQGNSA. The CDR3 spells CASSLVILPGELFF. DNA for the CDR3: TGTGCCAGCAGCTTAGTTATTTTGCCCGGGGAGCTGTTTTTT.

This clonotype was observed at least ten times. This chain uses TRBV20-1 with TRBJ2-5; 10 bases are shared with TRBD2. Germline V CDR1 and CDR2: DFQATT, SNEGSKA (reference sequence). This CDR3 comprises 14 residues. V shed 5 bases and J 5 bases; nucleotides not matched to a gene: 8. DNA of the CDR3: TGCAGTGCTTGCTTAGCGGGGGGAAGGGAGACCCAGTACTTC. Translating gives CSACLAGGRETQYF.

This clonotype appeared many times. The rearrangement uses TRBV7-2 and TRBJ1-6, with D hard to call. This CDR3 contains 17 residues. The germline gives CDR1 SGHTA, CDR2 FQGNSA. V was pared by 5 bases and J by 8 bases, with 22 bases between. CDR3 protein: CASSPGPQTLEDSPLHF. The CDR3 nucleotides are TGTGCCAGCAGCCCTGGCCCCCAAACACTGGAGGATTCACCCCTCCACTTT. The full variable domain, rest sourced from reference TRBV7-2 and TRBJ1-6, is GAGVSQSPSNKVTEKGKDVELRCDPISGHTALYWYRQSLGQGLEFLIYFQGNSAPDKSGLPSDRFSAERTGGSVSTLTIQRTQQEDSAVYLCASSPGPQTLEDSPLHFGNGTRLTVT.